A selection of T cell receptor beta chains follows, all from one sample in a study of a mutant IDH1 vaccine in newly diagnosed glioma. These TCRs are of unknown antigen specificity. Only in-frame clones appear in the TCRdb table, and some are missing; sequencing was by immunoSEQ multiplex PCR. This table holds approximately 67,000 clones, over 70% found once. Here the sequenced sample was PBMCs, taken from a glioma patient whose treatment included an IDH1 peptide vaccine. All receptors come from a young man with glioma. Each CDR3 is given with its conserved first and last residue. D genes are given only for firm matches. Clone size is stated in some rows and not others, as once, few, many or a class when expanded.

clone_size: once
d_call: TRBD1
v_call: TRBV7-2
j_call: TRBJ2-3
cdr3_aa: CASSLTGGADTQYF
cdr3_nt: TGTGCCAGCAGCTTGACAGGGGGCGCAGATACGCAGTATTTT

clone_size: .
d_call: .
v_call: TRBV4-1
j_call: TRBJ1-4
cdr3_aa: CASSRGGGNEKLFF
cdr3_nt: TGCGCCAGCAGCCGAGGCGGCGGTAATGAAAAACTGTTTTTT

clone_size: .
d_call: .
v_call: TRBV19
j_call: TRBJ2-2
cdr3_aa: CASSIGLLGELFF
cdr3_nt: TGTGCCAGTAGTATAGGGTTACTCGGGGAGCTGTTTTTT

clone_size: .
d_call: TRBD1
v_call: TRBV5-5
j_call: TRBJ2-3
cdr3_aa: CASSPRMTGGAGADTQYF
cdr3_nt: TGTGCCAGCAGCCCACGAATGACAGGGGGTGCGGGGGCAGATACGCAGTATTTT

clone_size: .
d_call: TRBD1
v_call: TRBV7-2
j_call: TRBJ2-7
cdr3_aa: CASSLEGTAHHYEQYF
cdr3_nt: TGTGCCAGCAGCTTAGAAGGGACAGCTCACCACTACGAGCAGTACTTC

clone_size: .
d_call: .
v_call: TRBV2
j_call: TRBJ2-5
cdr3_aa: CASRQSFKTTQYF
cdr3_nt: TGTGCCAGCAGACAGAGCTTCAAGACGACCCAGTACTTC

clone_size: .
d_call: .
v_call: TRBV30
j_call: TRBJ2-7
cdr3_aa: CAWSALSGKKYF
cdr3_nt: TGTGCCTGGAGTGCCCTTAGCGGAAAGAAGTACTTC

clone_size: .
d_call: .
v_call: TRBV7-2
j_call: TRBJ2-2
cdr3_aa: CASRARLANTGELFF
cdr3_nt: TGTGCCAGCAGGGCCAGGCTTGCGAACACCGGGGAGCTGTTTTTT

clone_size: .
d_call: .
v_call: TRBV5-1
j_call: TRBJ2-5
cdr3_aa: CASSPILTGNQETQYF
cdr3_nt: TGCGCCAGCAGCCCAATCTTAACAGGGAACCAAGAGACCCAGTACTTC

clone_size: few
d_call: .
v_call: TRBV14
j_call: TRBJ1-5
cdr3_aa: CASSQGLGGNQPQHF
cdr3_nt: TGTGCCAGCAGCCAAGGCTTGGGAGGCAATCAGCCCCAGCATTTT

clone_size: .
d_call: .
v_call: TRBV9
j_call: TRBJ1-4
cdr3_aa: CASSAHTGRANEKLFF
cdr3_nt: TGTGCCAGCAGTGCCCATACAGGGAGGGCTAATGAAAAACTGTTTTTT

clone_size: .
d_call: .
v_call: TRBV7-2
j_call: TRBJ2-1
cdr3_aa: CASSSRGGLSNSEQFF
cdr3_nt: TGTGCCAGCAGCTCGAGAGGGGGACTAAGCAACAGTGAGCAGTTCTTC

clone_size: .
d_call: .
v_call: TRBV15
j_call: TRBJ2-5
cdr3_aa: CATSRVGVVETQYF
cdr3_nt: TGTGCCACCAGCAGAGTCGGGGTGGTGGAGACCCAGTACTTC

clone_size: few
d_call: TRBD1
v_call: TRBV15
j_call: TRBJ1-1
cdr3_aa: CATSGGGVAEAFF
cdr3_nt: TGTGCCACCTCAGGGGGCGGAGTGGCTGAAGCTTTCTTT

clone_size: .
d_call: TRBD1
v_call: TRBV19
j_call: TRBJ1-1
cdr3_aa: CASSPRTGISRNTEAFF
cdr3_nt: TGTGCCAGTAGTCCTCGGACAGGGATCAGTCGGAACACTGAAGCTTTCTTT

clone_size: .
d_call: .
v_call: TRBV29-1
j_call: TRBJ1-1
cdr3_aa: CSVVRRVNTEAFF
cdr3_nt: TGCAGCGTTGTCCGTCGAGTGAACACTGAAGCTTTCTTT

clone_size: once
d_call: TRBD1
v_call: TRBV18
j_call: TRBJ1-5
cdr3_aa: CASSTGVHQPQHF
cdr3_nt: TGTGCCAGCTCGACAGGGGTACATCAGCCCCAGCATTTT

clone_size: .
d_call: TRBD2
v_call: TRBV2
j_call: TRBJ2-7
cdr3_aa: CASSERSGENSYEQYF
cdr3_nt: TGTGCCAGCAGTGAAAGGAGCGGGGAGAACTCCTACGAGCAGTACTTC

clone_size: .
d_call: .
v_call: TRBV12-5
j_call: TRBJ2-5
cdr3_aa: CASGTGRETQYF
cdr3_nt: TGTGCTAGTGGGACAGGGAGGGAGACCCAGTACTTC

clone_size: once
d_call: .
v_call: TRBV27
j_call: TRBJ2-2
cdr3_aa: CASSQTTGEELFF
cdr3_nt: TGTGCCAGCAGCCAAACGACAGGCGAGGAGCTGTTTTTT

clone_size: .
d_call: .
v_call: TRBV7-8
j_call: TRBJ1-4
cdr3_aa: CASSLKGNNEKLFF
cdr3_nt: TGTGCCAGCAGCTTAAAGGGTAATAATGAAAAACTGTTTTTT

clone_size: .
d_call: .
v_call: TRBV6-5
j_call: TRBJ1-2
cdr3_aa: CASTSQFDYGYTF
cdr3_nt: TGTGCCAGCACTTCCCAATTCGACTATGGCTACACCTTC

clone_size: .
d_call: .
v_call: TRBV5-1
j_call: TRBJ2-2
cdr3_aa: CASSLQGNTGELFF
cdr3_nt: TGCGCCAGCAGTTTACAGGGGAACACCGGGGAGCTGTTTTTT

clone_size: .
d_call: .
v_call: TRBV6-5
j_call: TRBJ1-1
cdr3_aa: CASSAGRENTEAFF
cdr3_nt: TGTGCCAGCAGTGCGGGACGGGAGAACACTGAAGCTTTCTTT

clone_size: .
d_call: .
v_call: TRBV23-1
j_call: TRBJ2-7
cdr3_aa: CASSQSTRDEQYF
cdr3_nt: TGCGCCAGCAGTCAATCGACCAGGGACGAGCAGTACTTC

clone_size: once
d_call: .
v_call: TRBV4-2
j_call: TRBJ2-1
cdr3_aa: CASSPSAGTSIVSEQFF
cdr3_nt: TGTGCCAGCAGCCCCAGCGCCGGGACTTCCATCGTGTCTGAGCAGTTCTTC

clone_size: .
d_call: TRBD1
v_call: TRBV4-1
j_call: TRBJ1-2
cdr3_aa: CASSQGQGINYGYTF
cdr3_nt: TGCGCCAGCAGCCAAGGACAGGGCATTAACTATGGCTACACCTTC

clone_size: .
d_call: .
v_call: TRBV9
j_call: TRBJ1-1
cdr3_aa: CASSVVSGAGEAFF
cdr3_nt: TGTGCCAGCAGCGTAGTTTCGGGGGCGGGTGAAGCTTTCTTT

clone_size: once
d_call: .
v_call: TRBV6-6
j_call: TRBJ2-5
cdr3_aa: CASSYGVAEETQYF
cdr3_nt: TGTGCCAGCAGTTACGGGGTAGCGGAAGAGACCCAGTACTTC

clone_size: .
d_call: TRBD1
v_call: TRBV10-3
j_call: TRBJ2-1
cdr3_aa: CAISSWTGGASNEQFF
cdr3_nt: TGTGCCATCAGTAGCTGGACAGGGGGCGCGAGTAATGAGCAGTTCTTC

clone_size: .
d_call: .
v_call: TRBV7-2
j_call: TRBJ2-1
cdr3_aa: CASSSPRRNEQFF
cdr3_nt: TGTGCCAGCAGCTCTCCCAGGAGGAATGAGCAGTTCTTC

clone_size: .
d_call: .
v_call: TRBV6-6
j_call: TRBJ1-5
cdr3_aa: CASNPRQHQPQHF
cdr3_nt: TGTGCCAGCAACCCTAGACAGCATCAGCCCCAGCATTTT

clone_size: .
d_call: TRBD1
v_call: TRBV5-8
j_call: TRBJ2-7
cdr3_aa: CASSSLGDRGLYEQYF
cdr3_nt: TGTGCCAGCAGCTCCCTTGGGGACAGGGGACTTTACGAGCAGTACTTC

clone_size: .
d_call: .
v_call: TRBV11-2
j_call: TRBJ1-6
cdr3_aa: CASSSHRAAAPLHF
cdr3_nt: TGTGCCAGCAGCTCCCACAGGGCTGCGGCACCCCTCCACTTT

clone_size: .
d_call: .
v_call: TRBV7-9
j_call: TRBJ1-5
cdr3_aa: CASSLQPNQPQHF
cdr3_nt: TGTGCCAGCAGCTTACAGCCTAATCAGCCCCAGCATTTT

clone_size: once
d_call: .
v_call: TRBV15
j_call: TRBJ2-2
cdr3_aa: CATTGSSTGELFF
cdr3_nt: TGTGCCACCACAGGGAGTAGTACCGGGGAGCTGTTTTTT

clone_size: .
d_call: TRBD1
v_call: TRBV6-1
j_call: TRBJ1-5
cdr3_aa: CASSPTGISNQPQHF
cdr3_nt: TGTGCCAGCAGTCCGACAGGGATTAGCAATCAGCCCCAGCATTTT

clone_size: .
d_call: .
v_call: TRBV7-9
j_call: TRBJ2-5
cdr3_aa: CASSLAQGPQETQYF
cdr3_nt: TGTGCCAGCAGCTTAGCACAGGGCCCACAAGAGACCCAGTACTTC

clone_size: .
d_call: .
v_call: TRBV14
j_call: TRBJ1-2
cdr3_aa: CASSQDDRNGYTF
cdr3_nt: TGTGCCAGCAGCCAAGATGACCGGAATGGCTACACCTTC

clone_size: .
d_call: .
v_call: TRBV18
j_call: TRBJ1-3
cdr3_aa: CASSPGAGNTIYF
cdr3_nt: TGTGCCAGCTCACCGGGGGCGGGAAACACCATATATTTT

clone_size: .
d_call: TRBD1
v_call: TRBV29-1
j_call: TRBJ2-7
cdr3_aa: CSVGQGFTYEQYF
cdr3_nt: TGCAGCGTCGGACAGGGGTTCACCTACGAGCAGTACTTC

clone_size: .
d_call: TRBD1
v_call: TRBV19
j_call: TRBJ1-2
cdr3_aa: CASSTGTGQGYTF
cdr3_nt: TGTGCCAGTAGTACCGGGACAGGGCAGGGCTACACCTTC

clone_size: .
d_call: TRBD2
v_call: TRBV7-2
j_call: TRBJ2-1
cdr3_aa: CASSSTGLANNEQFF
cdr3_nt: TGTGCCAGCAGCTCCACGGGACTAGCAAACAATGAGCAGTTCTTC

clone_size: .
d_call: TRBD2
v_call: TRBV25-1
j_call: TRBJ2-5
cdr3_aa: CASSPGEGGETQYF
cdr3_nt: TGTGCCAGCAGTCCCGGGGAGGGAGGAGAGACCCAGTACTTC

clone_size: .
d_call: .
v_call: TRBV7-3
j_call: TRBJ2-2
cdr3_aa: CASSTPHGELFF
cdr3_nt: TGTGCCAGCAGCACCCCCCACGGGGAGCTGTTTTTT

clone_size: .
d_call: .
v_call: TRBV13
j_call: TRBJ2-5
cdr3_aa: CASSPALGQPKAETQYF
cdr3_nt: TGTGCCAGCAGCCCCGCTTTAGGACAGCCCAAGGCGGAGACCCAGTACTTC

clone_size: .
d_call: .
v_call: TRBV7-9
j_call: TRBJ2-2
cdr3_aa: CAGGVGGRTGELFF
cdr3_nt: TGTGCCGGAGGGGTCGGTGGGCGAACCGGGGAGCTGTTTTTT

clone_size: .
d_call: .
v_call: TRBV2
j_call: TRBJ2-1
cdr3_aa: CASSTGYNEQFF
cdr3_nt: TGTGCCAGCAGTACAGGGTACAATGAGCAGTTCTTC

clone_size: .
d_call: .
v_call: TRBV7-9
j_call: TRBJ2-2
cdr3_aa: CASSSSGAGELFF
cdr3_nt: TGTGCCAGCAGCTCCTCGGGGGCCGGGGAGCTGTTTTTT

clone_size: .
d_call: TRBD1
v_call: TRBV12-5
j_call: TRBJ1-5
cdr3_aa: CASGLVPTKDRGRQPQHF
cdr3_nt: TGTGCTAGTGGTTTGGTACCCACCAAGGACAGGGGTCGGCAGCCCCAGCATTTT

clone_size: few
d_call: TRBD1
v_call: TRBV19
j_call: TRBJ1-1
cdr3_aa: CASSHTGGLNTEAFF
cdr3_nt: TGTGCCAGTTCTCATACAGGGGGACTGAACACTGAAGCTTTCTTT

clone_size: .
d_call: TRBD1
v_call: TRBV4-3
j_call: TRBJ1-1
cdr3_aa: CASSQDLTGRTRTEAFF
cdr3_nt: TGCGCCAGCAGCCAAGATCTGACAGGGAGAACGAGAACTGAAGCTTTCTTT

clone_size: .
d_call: TRBD1
v_call: TRBV27
j_call: TRBJ1-5
cdr3_aa: CASSLSGQGAYSNQPQHF
cdr3_nt: TGTGCCAGCAGTTTATCGGGGCAGGGGGCCTATAGCAATCAGCCCCAGCATTTT

clone_size: .
d_call: .
v_call: TRBV19
j_call: TRBJ2-7
cdr3_aa: CASSKGLSPYEQYF
cdr3_nt: TGTGCCAGTAGTAAGGGCCTCTCGCCCTACGAGCAGTACTTC

clone_size: once
d_call: TRBD2
v_call: TRBV7-8
j_call: TRBJ2-1
cdr3_aa: CASSLEGLAAYNEQFF
cdr3_nt: TGTGCCAGCAGCTTAGAGGGACTAGCGGCCTACAATGAGCAGTTCTTC

clone_size: .
d_call: TRBD1
v_call: TRBV13
j_call: TRBJ2-1
cdr3_aa: CASSFSSTGVGNNEQFF
cdr3_nt: TGTGCCAGCAGCTTTAGTTCGACAGGGGTGGGAAACAATGAGCAGTTCTTC

clone_size: .
d_call: .
v_call: TRBV10-3
j_call: TRBJ2-7
cdr3_aa: CAISEANSYEQYF
cdr3_nt: TGTGCCATCAGTGAGGCCAACTCCTACGAGCAGTACTTC

clone_size: .
d_call: TRBD1
v_call: TRBV23-1
j_call: TRBJ2-7
cdr3_aa: CASSQSPGTGGLYEQYF
cdr3_nt: TGCGCCAGCAGTCAATCCCCCGGGACAGGGGGATTGTACGAGCAGTACTTC

clone_size: .
d_call: TRBD1
v_call: TRBV18
j_call: TRBJ2-1
cdr3_aa: CASSQDRAYNEQFF
cdr3_nt: TGTGCCAGCTCACAGGACAGGGCATACAATGAGCAGTTCTTC

clone_size: once
d_call: .
v_call: TRBV19
j_call: TRBJ1-2
cdr3_aa: CASRSESGGLYGYTF
cdr3_nt: TGTGCCAGTAGATCCGAGTCCGGGGGGCTCTATGGCTACACCTTC